A single sample is the source of the 2 T cell receptor beta chains below, sequenced in a study of blood T cell repertoires in COVID-19. Sequenced by immunoSEQ multiplex PCR; TCRdb stores in-frame clones only, minus some. In the table there are some 170,000 clones, over 65% of which are singletons. What was sequenced was peripheral blood. The receptor set was obtained from a man in his sixties with acute or convalescent COVID-19.

This sequence joins TRBV19 and TRBJ1-5; no clear D gene. CDR3 length: 15 residues. The germline V gene has CDR1 LNHDA and CDR2 SQIVND (reference sequence). With 3 bases removed from V and 3 bases from J, the gap between germline ends came to 12 bases. In DNA form, the CDR3 reads TGTGCCAGTAGTATTCTGCCGGGATTCAATCAGCCCCAGCATTTT. It is translated as CASSILPGFNQPQHF.

The gene calls are TRBV12-3 or TRBV12-4 and TRBJ1-2; D possibly corresponds to TRBD1 (5 bases). Trimming cost V 5 bases and J 2 bases, with 9 bases left between them. The CDR3 length is 13 residues. CDR3 DNA sequence: TGTGCCAGCAGTACTTCAGGGAACTATGGCTACACCTTC. Protein sequence: CASSTSGNYGYTF.